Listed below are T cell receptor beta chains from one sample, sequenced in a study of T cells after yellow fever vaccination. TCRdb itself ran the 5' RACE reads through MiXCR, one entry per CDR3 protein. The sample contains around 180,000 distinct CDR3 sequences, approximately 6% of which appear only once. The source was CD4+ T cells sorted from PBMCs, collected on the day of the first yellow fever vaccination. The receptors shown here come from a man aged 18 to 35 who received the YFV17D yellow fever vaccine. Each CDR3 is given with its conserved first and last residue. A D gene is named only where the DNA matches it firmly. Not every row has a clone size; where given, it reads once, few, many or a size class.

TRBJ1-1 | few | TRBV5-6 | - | TGTGCCAGCAGCTTGGGCCTCGGGCAGGCTTTCTTT | CASSLGLGQAFF
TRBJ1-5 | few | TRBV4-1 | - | TGCGCCAGCAGACCAGGACAGTTTAGCAATCAGCCCCAGCATTTT | CASRPGQFSNQPQHF
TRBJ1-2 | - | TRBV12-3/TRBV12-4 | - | TGTGCCAGCAGTTCCCTCCGGGGTCGGTACACCTTC | CASSSLRGRYTF
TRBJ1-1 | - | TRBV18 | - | TGTGCCAGCTCACTGACAGAAGGGGACACTGAAGCTTTCTTT | CASSLTEGDTEAFF
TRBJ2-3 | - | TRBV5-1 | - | TGCGCCACCCGTTCCCCCTCAGGGGCAGATACGCAGTATTTT | CATRSPSGADTQYF
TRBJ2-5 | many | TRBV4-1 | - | TGCGCCAGCAGCCCCCGGGACTGGGAAGGCTTAGCGACCCAGTACTTC | CASSPRDWEGLATQYF
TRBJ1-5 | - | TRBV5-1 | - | TGCGCCAGCAGCATACCAGGGATCAATCAGCCCCAGCATTTT | CASSIPGINQPQHF
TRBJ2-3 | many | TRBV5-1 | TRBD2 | TGCGCCAGCAGCGACAATAGCGGGGGGGTCACAGATACGCAGTATTTT | CASSDNSGGVTDTQYF
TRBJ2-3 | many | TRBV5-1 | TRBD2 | TGCGCCAGCAGCGGGGGGGACCGGGGCGATACGCAGTATTTT | CASSGGDRGDTQYF
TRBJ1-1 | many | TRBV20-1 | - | TGCAGTGCTAGAGATACCCGGAACACTGAAGCTTTCTTT | CSARDTRNTEAFF
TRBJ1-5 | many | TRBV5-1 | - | TGCGCCAGCAGCTTGGCGACAGGCAAGGGTCAGCCCCAGCATTTT | CASSLATGKGQPQHF
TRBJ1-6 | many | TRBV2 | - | TGTGCCAGTCAACTGACAGCGGGAAGCTCCTATAATTCACCCCTCCACTTT | CASQLTAGSSYNSPLHF
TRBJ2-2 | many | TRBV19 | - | TGTGCCAGTAGTATGGGGAACACCGGGGAGCTGTTTTTT | CASSMGNTGELFF
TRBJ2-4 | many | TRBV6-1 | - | TGTGCCAGCAGTCCCCGCCGACTAGCCAAAAACATTCAGTACTTC | CASSPRRLAKNIQYF
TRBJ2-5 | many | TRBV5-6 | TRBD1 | TGTGCCAGCAGCTTCGGGACAGGGGAAGAGACCCAGTACTTC | CASSFGTGEETQYF
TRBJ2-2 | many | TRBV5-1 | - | TGCGCCAGCAGCTTGGAATCCGGAAGATACACCGGGGAGCTGTTTTTT | CASSLESGRYTGELFF
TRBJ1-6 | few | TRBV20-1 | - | TGCAGTGCTAGACAGAGCTCCTATAATTCACCCCTCCACTTT | CSARQSSYNSPLHF
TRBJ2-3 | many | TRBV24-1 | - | TGTGCCACCAGTGATTCTCGGACTATACCAGATACGCAGTATTTT | CATSDSRTIPDTQYF
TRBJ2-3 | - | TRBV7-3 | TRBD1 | TGTGCCAGCAGCTTATTCGAAGGGACAGATCTGTATTTT | CASSLFEGTDLYF
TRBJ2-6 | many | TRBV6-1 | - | TGTGCCAGCAGTAAACATGTCTCTGGGGCCAACGTCCTGACTTTC | CASSKHVSGANVLTF
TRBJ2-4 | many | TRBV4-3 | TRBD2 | TGCGCCAGCAGCCCCTTGGGACTAGCGGACAGCAAAAACATTCAGTACTTC | CASSPLGLADSKNIQYF
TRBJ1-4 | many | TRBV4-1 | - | TGCGCCAGCAGCCAAGAATACGACAGCAGTAATGAAAAACTGTTTTTT | CASSQEYDSSNEKLFF
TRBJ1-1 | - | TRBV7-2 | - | TGTGCCAGCAGCCCATCGGGACTTTTGAACACTGAAGCTTTCTTT | CASSPSGLLNTEAFF
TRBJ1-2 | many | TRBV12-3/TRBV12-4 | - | TGTGCCAGCAGGGCAGGCTATGGCTACACCTTC | CASRAGYGYTF
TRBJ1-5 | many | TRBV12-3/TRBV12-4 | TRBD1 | TGTGCCAGCAGTTTTGTTCCGGACAGGGGCATTGGGCCCCAGCATTTT | CASSFVPDRGIGPQHF
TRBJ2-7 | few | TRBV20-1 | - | TGCAGTGCTAGTGCCGGGACTTTGAACTACGAGCAGTACTTC | CSASAGTLNYEQYF
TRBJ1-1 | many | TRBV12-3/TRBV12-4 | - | TGTGCCAGCGGCAGGGCGGCCACTGAAGCTTTCTTT | CASGRAATEAFF
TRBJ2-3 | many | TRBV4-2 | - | TGTGCCAGCAGCCAAGTGGGGCACCAATCCACAGATACGCAGTATTTT | CASSQVGHQSTDTQYF
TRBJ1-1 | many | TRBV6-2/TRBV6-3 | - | TGTGCCAGCAGACGGAGCATGAACACTGAAGCTTTCTTT | CASRRSMNTEAFF
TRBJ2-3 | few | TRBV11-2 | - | TGTGCCAGCGGGCCGAGGGCGGGGTACACAGATACGCAGTATTTT | CASGPRAGYTDTQYF
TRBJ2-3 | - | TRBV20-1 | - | TGCAGTGCCCCCGCTTTATCTTCTAGCACAGATACGCAGTATTTT | CSAPALSSSTDTQYF
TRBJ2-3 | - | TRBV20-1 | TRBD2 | TGCAGTGCTTCCTTAGCGGGGGGGCATGGAGATACGCAGTATTTT | CSASLAGGHGDTQYF
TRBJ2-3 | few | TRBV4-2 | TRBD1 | TGTGCCAGCAGCCGAAAGAGGACAGGGGAAGGTGGCACAGATACGCAGTATTTT | CASSRKRTGEGGTDTQYF
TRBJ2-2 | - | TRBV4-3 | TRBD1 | TGCGCCAGCAGCCGGAGGAGGACAGGGGCAGACACCGGGGAGCTGTTTTTT | CASSRRRTGADTGELFF
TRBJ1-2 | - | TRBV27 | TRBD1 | TGTGCCAGTTGGACAGGAGCTAACTATGGCTACACCTTC | CASWTGANYGYTF
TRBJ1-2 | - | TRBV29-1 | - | TGCAGCGTTGCTCGAGGGGGGGCAGTGGATGGCTACACCTTC | CSVARGGAVDGYTF
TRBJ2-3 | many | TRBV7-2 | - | TGTGCCAGCAGCTTACAGGCTAGTGCAGATACGCAGTATTTT | CASSLQASADTQYF
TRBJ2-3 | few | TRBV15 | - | TGTGCCACCAGCCGACCCCAGGGGTTGGGCACAGATACGCAGTATTTT | CATSRPQGLGTDTQYF
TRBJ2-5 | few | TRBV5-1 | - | TGCGCCAGCAGCGGAGACCGGACCGCCCAGTACTTC | CASSGDRTAQYF
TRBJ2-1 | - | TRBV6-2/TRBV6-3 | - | TGTGCCAGCTCCGTAGCAAATGAGCAGTTCTTC | CASSVANEQFF
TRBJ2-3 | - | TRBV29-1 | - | TGCAGCGCCTCAAGGGGGATGATTAGGACAGATACGCAGTATTTT | CSASRGMIRTDTQYF
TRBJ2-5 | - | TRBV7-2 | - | TGTGCCAGCAGCTCAGCGTGGAGGTCGTACCAAGAGACCCAGTACTTC | CASSSAWRSYQETQYF
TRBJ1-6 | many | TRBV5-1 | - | TGCGCCAGCAGATTCAAGGGAGCGGAATCACCCCTCCACTTT | CASRFKGAESPLHF
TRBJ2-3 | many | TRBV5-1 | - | TGCGCCAGCAGCCGTGGGGGACACCACACAGATACGCAGTATTTT | CASSRGGHHTDTQYF
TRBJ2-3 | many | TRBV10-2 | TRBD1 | TGCGCCAGCCTCGATGGACAGGGGTCTACAGATACGCAGTATTTT | CASLDGQGSTDTQYF
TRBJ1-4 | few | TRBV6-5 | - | TGTGCCAGCAGCTATGGACAGTTCGCAACTAATGAAAAACTGTTTTTT | CASSYGQFATNEKLFF
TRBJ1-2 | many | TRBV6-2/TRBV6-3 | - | TGTGCCAGCAGCCGCGTGGCAGACGCCTATGGCTACACCTTC | CASSRVADAYGYTF
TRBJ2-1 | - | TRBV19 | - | TGTGCCAGTATCAATCATGGGGGACCCCTCGGGAATGAGCAGTTCTTC | CASINHGGPLGNEQFF
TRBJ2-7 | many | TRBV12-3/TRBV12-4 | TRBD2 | TGTGCCAGCAGTTTCAAGGGTAGCGGGGGGACGCAGTACTTC | CASSFKGSGGTQYF